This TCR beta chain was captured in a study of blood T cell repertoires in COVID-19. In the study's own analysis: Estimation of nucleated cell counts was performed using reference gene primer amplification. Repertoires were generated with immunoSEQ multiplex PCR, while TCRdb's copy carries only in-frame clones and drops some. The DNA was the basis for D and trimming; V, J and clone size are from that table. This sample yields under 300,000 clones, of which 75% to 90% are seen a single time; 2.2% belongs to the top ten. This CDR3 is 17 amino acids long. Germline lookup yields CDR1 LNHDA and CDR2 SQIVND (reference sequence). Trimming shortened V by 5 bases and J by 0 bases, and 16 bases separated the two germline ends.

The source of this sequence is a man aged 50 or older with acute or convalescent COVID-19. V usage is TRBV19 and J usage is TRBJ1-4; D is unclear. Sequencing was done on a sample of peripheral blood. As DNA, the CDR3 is TGTGCCAGTAGTGTCGAGGTCGGCATTGCAACTAATGAAAAACTGTTTTTT. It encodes CASSVEVGIATNEKLFF.